This T cell receptor beta chain was recovered during a study of T cell responses to AZD1222 COVID-19 vaccine. Looked up from germline, CDR1 is SGHRS and CDR2 is YFSETQ. The CDR3 loop spans 15 amino acids. The ends lost 0 bases at V and 8 bases at J; junction bases unmatched: 7. Profiled with immunoSEQ multiplex PCR; TCRdb holds only in-frame clones, not every one. The sample includes roughly 120,000 clones, roughly 90% seen only once; the top ten take around 8%. This clonotype originated in an adult who received the AZD1222 COVID-19 vaccine. The sample consisted of peripheral blood, taken 28 days after the second AZD1222 dose. The chain combines TRBV5-1 with TRBJ1-4; 7 bases agree with TRBD1. The CDR3 DNA follows: TGCGCCAGCAGCTTGGCAGGGGGGTCTGAGGAAAAACTGTTTTTT. Translating gives CASSLAGGSEEKLFF.